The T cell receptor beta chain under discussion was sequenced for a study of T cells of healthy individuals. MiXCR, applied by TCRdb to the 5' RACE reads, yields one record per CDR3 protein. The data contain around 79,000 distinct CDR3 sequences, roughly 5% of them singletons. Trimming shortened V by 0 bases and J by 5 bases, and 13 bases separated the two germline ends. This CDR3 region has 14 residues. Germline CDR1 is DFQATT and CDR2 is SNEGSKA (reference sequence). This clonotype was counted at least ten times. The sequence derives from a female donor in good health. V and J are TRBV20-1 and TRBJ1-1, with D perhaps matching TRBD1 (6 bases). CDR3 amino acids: CSARDQEGVTEAFF. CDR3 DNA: TGCAGTGCTAGAGATCAGGAGGGGGTGACTGAAGCTTTCTTT.